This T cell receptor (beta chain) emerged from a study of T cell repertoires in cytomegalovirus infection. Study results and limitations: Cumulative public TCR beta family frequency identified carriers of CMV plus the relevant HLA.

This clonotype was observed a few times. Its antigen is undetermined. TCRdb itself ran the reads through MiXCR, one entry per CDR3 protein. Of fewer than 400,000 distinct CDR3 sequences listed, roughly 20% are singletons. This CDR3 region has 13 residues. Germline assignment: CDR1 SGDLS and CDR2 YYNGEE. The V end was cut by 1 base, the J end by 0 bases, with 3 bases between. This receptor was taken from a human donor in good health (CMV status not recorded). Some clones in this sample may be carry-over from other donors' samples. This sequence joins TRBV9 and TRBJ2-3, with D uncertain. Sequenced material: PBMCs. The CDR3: CASSVRSTDTQYF. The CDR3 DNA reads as TGTGCCAGCAGCGTAAGGAGCACAGATACGCAGTATTTT. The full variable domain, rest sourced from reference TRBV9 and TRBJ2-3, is DSGVTQTPKHLITATGQRVTLRCSPRSGDLSVYWYQQSLDQGLQFLIQYYNGEERAKGNILERFSAQQFPDLHSELNLSSLELGDSALYFCASSVRSTDTQYFGPGTRLTVL.